This T cell receptor beta chain stems from a study of cytomegalovirus exposure and HLA in healthy donors. Study at large: Per a later analysis, the approximately 690 first-cohort and 120 validation repertoires shared one platform.

Study-wide points: Generally TCR sequences proved uncommon, though certain public TCRs appeared in numerous donors. Later, an analysis found that TCR clusters from the first cohort tended to co-occur in the roughly 120 validation repertoires. Listed as cytomegalovirus-associated were 150 or so TCR beta chains.

Notes on this clone: Its antigen is currently unknown.

Method: immunoSEQ multiplex PCR; TCRdb's copy keeps in-frame clones and lacks some. The table lists 110,000 to 150,000 clones, roughly nine tenths of them singletons, with less than 3.5% in the top ten. J gave up 4 bases and V 5 bases, and 7 bases lay outside the gene matches. CDR3 length equals 14 residues. Germline values: CDR1 GTSNPN, CDR2 SVGIG (reference sequence). This chain joins TRBV30 and TRBJ2-5; TRBD2 agrees at 10 bases. The clonotype comes from a man between 18 and 29 years old in good health and CMV-seronegative. What was sequenced was PBMCs. The CDR3 spells CAWRPVAGGETQYF. In DNA, the CDR3 is TGTGCCTGGCGCCCAGTAGCGGGAGGAGAGACCCAGTACTTC.